This is a list of T cell receptor beta chains from one sample in a study of HIV-infected patients and healthy controls. MiXCR, run by TCRdb on the 5' RACE reads, gives a single entry per CDR3 protein. The table shows roughly 70,000 distinct CDR3 sequences, with around 16% occurring only once. Sequenced input: CD4+ T cells from blood. The receptor source for this set is a human donor in good health. Each CDR3 is given with its conserved first and last residue. Each record gives: J gene, D gene, V gene, clone size, CDR3 protein, CDR3 DNA. A D gene is named only where the DNA matches it firmly. Clone size is stated in some rows and not others, as once, few, many or a class when expanded.

J: TRBJ2-7
D: .
V: TRBV10-2
size: .
CDR3: CASRTTGDPLYEQYF
DNA: TGCGCCAGCAGGACAACAGGAGACCCGCTCTACGAGCAGTACTTC

J: TRBJ2-7
D: TRBD2
V: TRBV20-1
size: few
CDR3: CSASLAGGTSPYEQYF
DNA: TGCAGTGCTAGTCTAGCGGGGGGCACAAGCCCCTACGAGCAGTACTTC

J: TRBJ2-7
D: .
V: TRBV20-1
size: .
CDR3: CSASKGTQGLGEQYF
DNA: TGCAGTGCCAGCAAAGGGACTCAAGGATTAGGCGAGCAGTACTTC

J: TRBJ1-1
D: .
V: TRBV28
size: many
CDR3: CASTRGSMNTEAFF
DNA: TGTGCCAGCACTAGGGGTTCTATGAACACTGAAGCTTTCTTT

J: TRBJ1-6
D: TRBD1
V: TRBV11-2
size: many
CDR3: CASNRGPGSPLHF
DNA: TGTGCCAGCAACAGGGGGCCCGGTTCACCCCTCCACTTT

J: TRBJ2-1
D: .
V: TRBV14
size: many
CDR3: CASSQGAGSSYNEQFF
DNA: TGTGCCAGCAGCCAAGGGGCGGGAAGCTCCTACAATGAGCAGTTCTTC

J: TRBJ2-3
D: TRBD2
V: TRBV28
size: many
CDR3: CASSRTSGLTDTQYF
DNA: TGTGCCAGCAGTCGGACTAGCGGTCTCACAGATACGCAGTATTTT

J: TRBJ1-1
D: TRBD1
V: TRBV29-1
size: few
CDR3: CSVGSGQGERMNTEAFF
DNA: TGCAGCGTTGGAAGTGGACAGGGGGAGAGAATGAACACTGAAGCTTTCTTT

J: TRBJ1-1
D: .
V: TRBV5-1
size: .
CDR3: CASSLDPSGMNTEAFF
DNA: TGCGCCAGCAGCTTGGACCCGAGCGGGATGAACACTGAAGCTTTCTTT

J: TRBJ2-5
D: TRBD2
V: TRBV24-1
size: .
CDR3: CATSDPGTSGQETQYF
DNA: TGTGCCACCAGTGACCCGGGGACTAGCGGACAAGAGACCCAGTACTTC

J: TRBJ2-1
D: TRBD2
V: TRBV7-2
size: .
CDR3: CASSLALSSGGGEQFF
DNA: TGTGCCAGCAGCTTAGCTTTGTCTAGCGGGGGCGGTGAGCAGTTCTTC